This TCR beta chain was recovered during a study of T cells in Graves' hyperthyroidism and ophthalmopathy. Background on the study: Blood was drawn when the patient was first diagnosed and still untreated.

Study-wide findings and caveats: Classification by a 13 V-J model distinguished ophthalmopathy from stable hyperthyroidism.

Uncontrolled infection, other autoimmune disease, pregnancy and lactation each barred patients from inclusion. The V segment lost 3 bases and the J segment 7 bases; nucleotides outside the gene matches: 6. Germline CDR1 reads SGHTA; CDR2 reads FQGNSA. This CDR3 has 14 residues. There were TCR beta CDR3 regions amplified from RNA transcripts. The HTBI primer set was used in a first-round RT-PCR of the TCR CDR3. TCRdb re-called the multiplex PCR reads with MiXCR, one entry per CDR3 protein. Of nearly 750,000 distinct CDR3 sequences listed, just over 35% are singletons. This clonotype was recorded many times. Its antigen remains unknown.

The receptor was derived from a woman aged 40 to 49 with Graves' hyperthyroidism. The specimen was blood. This chain links TRBV7-2 with TRBJ2-7; TRBD1 matches 10 bases. In DNA, the CDR3 is TGTGCCAGCAGCTTCAGACAGGGGGCAGAAGAGCAGTACTTC. As protein: CASSFRQGAEEQYF.